This record concerns one TCR beta chain sequence. Its target is unknown. Produced via immunoSEQ multiplex PCR; TCRdb's table is partial and in-frame only. The table records roughly 100,000 clones, approximately 90% of them present only once. This sample stems from a study of PD-1 blockade in classical Hodgkin lymphoma. Study-level findings and limits: Relapsed/refractory patients reportedly had the lowest baseline TCR diversity, below newly diagnosed patients, who were below healthy donors. Complete responders matched newly diagnosed patients in baseline diversity.

Indicated time point: cycle 4 day 1 (C4D1), after five to seven weeks of nivolumab. Relapses following autologous stem cell transplantation were seen in all patients, with brentuximab vedotin exposure varying. Germline V gene data show CDR1 as KGHSH and CDR2 as LQKENI. CDR3 size: 12 residues. V lost 8 bases to trimming and J lost 5 bases; unmatched junction nucleotides: 2. This specimen was peripheral blood mononuclear cells (PBMCs), taken before the fourth cycle of nivolumab. The chain is built from TRBV18 and TRBJ2-2; 7 bases line up with TRBD2. The source of this sequence is a human donor with classical Hodgkin lymphoma. CDR3 in amino acids: CASTGGTGELFF. For the CDR3, the DNA is TGTGCCAGCACCGGGGGGACCGGGGAGCTGTTTTTT. The full variable domain, rest sourced from reference TRBV18 and TRBJ2-2, is NAGVMQNPRHLVRRRGQEARLRCSPMKGHSHVYWYRQLPEEGLKFMVYLQKENIIDESGMPKERFSAEFPKEGPSILRIQQVVRGDSAAYFCASTGGTGELFFGEGSRLTVL.